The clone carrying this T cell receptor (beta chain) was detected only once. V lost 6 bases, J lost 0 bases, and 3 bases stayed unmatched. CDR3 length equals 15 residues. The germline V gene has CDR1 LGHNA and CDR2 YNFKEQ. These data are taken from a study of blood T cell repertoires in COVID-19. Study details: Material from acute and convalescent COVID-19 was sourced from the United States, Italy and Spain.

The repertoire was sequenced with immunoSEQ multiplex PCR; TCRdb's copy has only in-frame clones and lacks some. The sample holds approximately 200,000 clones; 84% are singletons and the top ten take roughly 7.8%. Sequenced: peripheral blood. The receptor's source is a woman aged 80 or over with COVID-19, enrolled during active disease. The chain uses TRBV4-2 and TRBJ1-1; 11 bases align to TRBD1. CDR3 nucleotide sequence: TGTGCCAGCAGAGGACAGGGGGCTTTGAACACTGAAGCTTTCTTT. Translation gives CASRGQGALNTEAFF.